This T cell receptor (beta chain) was retrieved from a study of cytomegalovirus exposure and HLA in healthy donors. Notes on the study in general: Among TCR beta chains of equal frequency, HLA-associated ones were more clonally expanded in a later analysis. HLA-A and HLA-B allele assignments for most subjects were reportedly predicted accurately using TCR beta sequences.

With 6 bases removed from V and 2 bases from J, the gap between germline ends came to 20 bases. CDR3 length: 16 residues. Per the germline V gene, CDR1 is MNHEY and CDR2 is SMNVEV (reference sequence). Regarding this clone: Its antigen is unidentified.

The PCR employed 60 Vbeta primers together with 13 Jbeta primers. Here immunoSEQ multiplex PCR was the method, and the copy in TCRdb shows in-frame clones only, minus some. The table has 150,000 to 200,000 clones, about 65% seen once. Sequences were obtained from PBMCs. The source of this sequence is a girl aged 10 to 17 in good health and CMV-seronegative. The chain joins TRBV27 to TRBJ2-7; weak D call: TRBD1 (5 bases). As DNA, the CDR3 is TGTGCCAGCAGCCCTTTCCAGGGTGAAGAGGCCTACGAGCAGTACTTC. Translating it yields CASSPFQGEEAYEQYF.